This T cell receptor beta chain appears in the sequencing data of a study of blood T cell repertoires in COVID-19. Study summary: Sites across the United States, Italy and Spain contributed samples from acute and convalescent COVID-19. Sample material is recorded as cDNA or gDNA derived from T cells, B-cell-depleted T cells, or PBMCs.

J was trimmed by 10 bases and V by 7 bases; bases with no gene match: 7. Germline V gene lookup returns CDR1 MNHEY and CDR2 SVGAGI. The CDR3 sequence is 14 residues long. Per the study methods: Reference gene primers were amplified, and this amplification served to estimate nucleated cell counts. The repertoire was sequenced with immunoSEQ multiplex PCR; TCRdb's copy has only in-frame clones and lacks some. The V and J calls and clone size are taken from that table; D and trimming were inferred from the DNA. The table shows 95,000 to 110,000 clones, with around 83% occurring only once. The V and J genes are TRBV6-5 and TRBJ1-6, with 10 nucleotides matching TRBD1. Material for sequencing was peripheral blood. The clonotype originates from an elderly woman with active or convalescent COVID-19. CDR3 sequence: CASTLGTGDSPLHF. DNA for the CDR3: TGTGCCAGCACCCTCGGGACAGGGGACTCACCCCTCCACTTT.